This T cell receptor (beta chain) comes out of a study of T cell responses to AZD1222 COVID-19 vaccine. The CDR3 runs to 15 residues. Germline-derived CDR1 and CDR2 are SGHTA and FQGNSA. V shed 5 bases and J shed 10 bases, with 18 bases lying between them. Remarks on this clone: As yet, its antigen is unknown.

Study-level points and caveats: Within unmutated variant regions lay the reported targets of nearly half of spike-specific TCRs.

Assay used: immunoSEQ multiplex PCR; TCRdb lists only in-frame clones, some missing. The table has roughly 120,000 clones, approximately 92% seen once. The chain is built from TRBV7-2 and TRBJ1-6; a possible D gene is TRBD1 (5 bases). The sequenced sample was peripheral blood, obtained 28 days after the second AZD1222 dose. The TCR sequence derives from an adult who received the AZD1222 COVID-19 vaccine. CDR3 residues: CASSIDGVSGSPLHF. CDR3 nucleotide sequence: TGTGCCAGCAGCATAGACGGGGTGTCAGGGTCACCCCTCCACTTT.